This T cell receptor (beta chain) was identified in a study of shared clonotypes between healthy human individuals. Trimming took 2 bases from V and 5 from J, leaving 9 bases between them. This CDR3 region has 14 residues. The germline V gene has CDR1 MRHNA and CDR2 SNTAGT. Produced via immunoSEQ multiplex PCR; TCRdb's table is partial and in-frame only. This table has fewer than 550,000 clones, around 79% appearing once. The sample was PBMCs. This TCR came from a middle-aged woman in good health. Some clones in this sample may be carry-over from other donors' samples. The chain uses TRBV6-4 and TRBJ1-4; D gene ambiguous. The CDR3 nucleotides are TGTGCCAGCAGTGACGGGCAGGAAAATGAAAAACTGTTTTTT. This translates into CASSDGQENEKLFF.